This T cell receptor beta chain originates from a study of T cells in Graves' hyperthyroidism and ophthalmopathy. CDR1 is SGHTA, CDR2 FQGTGA, per germline. Trimming left V 1 base short and J 6 bases short, with 13 bases between. The CDR3 has 15 residues. The table lists this clonotype with many counts. Its matching antigen is unknown. RNA transcripts gave rise to amplified TCR beta CDR3 regions. Using the HTBI primer set, a first-round RT-PCR was run on the TCR CDR3. One entry per CDR3 protein results from TCRdb running MiXCR on the multiplex PCR reads. The sample holds roughly 640,000 distinct CDR3 sequences, approximately 15% seen once. Points from the study as a whole: Blood also held most thyroid clonotypes expanded beyond 0.001.

The chain uses TRBV7-3 and TRBJ2-1; D unresolved. The sequenced sample was blood. This clonotype was obtained from a woman aged 40 to 49 with Graves' ophthalmopathy. The CDR3 spells CASSLILASVNEQFF. The CDR3 coding sequence is TGTGCCAGCAGCTTAATATTAGCATCGGTCAATGAGCAGTTCTTC.